One sample yielded the 10 T cell receptor beta chains listed below, sequenced in a study of response to subunit inactivated influenza vaccine. TCRdb re-called the RT-PCR reads with MiXCR, one entry per CDR3 protein. The sample carries 540,000 or so distinct CDR3 sequences, 13% recorded once. The starting material was PBMCs from blood, obtained roughly 48 days after vaccination. The receptors here all came from a man aged 50-59 years who received an inactivated influenza vaccine.

The CDR3 DNA sequence: TGCGCCAGCAGGTCCGACAATGAGCAGTTCTTC. Protein: CASRSDNEQFF. The rearrangement uses TRBV5-1 and TRBJ2-1, with no clear D. The germline gives CDR1 SGHRS, CDR2 YFSETQ. The CDR3 covers 11 residues. V gave up 5 bases and J gave up 5 bases, with 5 bases separating them.

The CDR3 is CASCPTSGPQYF. The CDR3 DNA follows: TGTGCCAGCTGCCCCACTAGCGGTCCGCAGTATTTT. The J gene is TRBJ2-3, the V gene TRBV7-9; TRBD2 aligns across 8 bases. The germline V gene has CDR1 SEHNR and CDR2 FQNEAQ (reference sequence). Losses at the gene ends were 8 bases for V and 10 bases for J; bases not matched to a gene: 8. The CDR3 is made up of 12 amino acids.

This chain uses TRBV18 with TRBJ2-1; D remains unclear. V lost 1 base and J lost 7, with 5 bases in between. This CDR3 contains 12 residues. The V gene's germline CDR1 is KGHSH and CDR2 LQKENI. Here the CDR3 DNA reads TGTGCCAGCTCACCACAGAGGAATGAGCAGTTCTTC. This translates into CASSPQRNEQFF.

A few counts support this clonotype. The rearrangement joins TRBV29-1 to TRBJ2-1; 9 nucleotides align to TRBD1. J lost 4 bases, V lost 5 bases, and 3 bases had no gene match. The CDR3 sequence is 13 residues long. Germline V CDR1 and CDR2: SQVTM, ANQGSEA. CDR3 DNA sequence: TGCAGCGTTCCGGGACAGGGTTACAATGAGCAGTTCTTC. Protein sequence: CSVPGQGYNEQFF.

This clonotype turned up a few times. This chain joins TRBV5-4 and TRBJ2-1; D perhaps matches TRBD2 (5 bases). Trimming removed 2 bases from V and 6 bases from J, with 12 bases in between. The CDR3 runs 14 residues. The germline V gene has CDR1 SGHNT and CDR2 YYREEE (reference sequence). The CDR3 region has the DNA TGTGCCAGCAGCTTTGAAGGAGGAGCCAATGAGCAGTTCTTC. Translating it yields CASSFEGGANEQFF.

This clonotype turned up a few times. The V gene is TRBV24-1, the J gene TRBJ2-1; TRBD2 agrees at 8 bases. Germline V gene sequence: CDR1 KGHDR, CDR2 SFDVKD. This CDR3 region has 16 residues. J lost 8 bases, V lost 1 base, and 9 bases had no gene match. The DNA of the CDR3 is TGTGCCACCAGTGATTTTTTGGGGCGGGGGGAACATGAGCAGTTCTTC. This gives the protein CATSDFLGRGEHEQFF.

In DNA, the CDR3 is TGTGCCAGCAGTGCTCCCCCCTCAGATACGCAGTATTTT. Amino acid sequence: CASSAPPSDTQYF. The chain employs TRBV25-1 and TRBJ2-3; no definite D call. The germline gives CDR1 MGHDK, CDR2 SYGVNS. The V and J ends lost 4 bases and 4 bases respectively, with 9 bases between them. The CDR3 totals 13 residues. Full variable domain (rest looked up from reference TRBV25-1 and TRBJ2-3): EADIYQTPRYLVIGTGKKITLECSQTMGHDKMYWYQQDPGMELHLIHYSYGVNSTEKGDLSSESTVSRIRTEHFPLTLESARPSHTSQYLCASSAPPSDTQYFGPGTRLTVL.

This clonotype has more than one count but fewer than ten. This chain joins TRBV7-8 and TRBJ2-5, with a weak D call TRBD2 (5 bases). The CDR3 contains 11 residues. V lost 4 bases to trimming and J lost 9 bases, with 9 bases between them. Germline V CDR1 and CDR2: SGHVS, FQNEAQ. The CDR3 region is CASSWAGAQYF. The CDR3 DNA follows: TGTGCCAGCAGCTGGGCCGGGGCCCAGTACTTC. The full variable domain, completed using reference TRBV7-8 and TRBJ2-5, is GAGVSQSPRYKVAKRGQDVALRCDPISGHVSLFWYQQALGQGPEFLTYFQNEAQLDKSGLPSDRFFAERPEGSVSTLKIQRTQQEDSAVYLCASSWAGAQYFGPGTRLLVL.

This chain links TRBV29-1 with TRBJ2-1, with D possibly TRBD2 on 6 matching bases. From germline, CDR1 is SQVTM and CDR2 ANQGSEA. The CDR3 sequence is 17 residues long. V was trimmed by 3 bases and J by 5 bases, leaving 23 bases between them. CDR3 sequence reads: CSVEPTRFGGLNNEQFF. The CDR3 DNA follows: TGCAGCGTTGAGCCCACTCGTTTTGGGGGACTCAACAATGAGCAGTTCTTC.

This clonotype was seen only a few times. This chain joins TRBV28 and TRBJ2-1; D may match TRBD1 or TRBD2 (6 bases each). Trimming removed 11 bases at V and 4 bases at J, with 9 bases between. CDR3 length: 11 residues. Germline-derived CDR1 and CDR2 are MDHEN and SYDVKM. This CDR3 is CAGGQYNEQFF. The CDR3 DNA sequence: TGTGCCGGGGGGCAGTACAATGAGCAGTTCTTC.